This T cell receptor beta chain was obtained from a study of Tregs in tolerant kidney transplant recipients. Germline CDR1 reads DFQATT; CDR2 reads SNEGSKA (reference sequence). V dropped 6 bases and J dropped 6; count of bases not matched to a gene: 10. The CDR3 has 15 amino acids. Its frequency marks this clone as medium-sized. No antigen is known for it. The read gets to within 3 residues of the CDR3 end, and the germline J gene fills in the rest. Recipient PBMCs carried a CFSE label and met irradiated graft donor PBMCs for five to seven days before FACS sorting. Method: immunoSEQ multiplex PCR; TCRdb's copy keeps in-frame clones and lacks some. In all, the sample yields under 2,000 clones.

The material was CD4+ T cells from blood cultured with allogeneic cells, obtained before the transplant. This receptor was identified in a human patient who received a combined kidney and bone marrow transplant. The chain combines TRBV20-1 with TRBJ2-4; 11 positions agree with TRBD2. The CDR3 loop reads CSAINPLAGGNIQYF. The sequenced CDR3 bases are TGCAGTGCGATCAACCCCCTAGCGGGAGGAAACATT.